Sequencing of this T cell receptor beta chain was carried out in a study of T cell responses to AZD1222 COVID-19 vaccine. Method: immunoSEQ multiplex PCR; TCRdb's copy keeps in-frame clones and lacks some. The top ten clones hold 0.9% to 1.1% of a sample with nearly 200,000 clones, over 85% of them seen once. This CDR3 spans 15 amino acids. Trimming left V 5 bases short and J 5 bases short, with 18 bases between. The V gene's germline CDR1 is SGHVS and CDR2 FQNEAQ. The V call is TRBV7-8, the J call TRBJ1-1; a possible D gene is TRBD1 (6 bases). This sequence was found in an adult who received the AZD1222 COVID-19 vaccine. Source: peripheral blood, taken 28 days after the second AZD1222 dose. DNA for the CDR3: TGTGCCAGCAGCGACCACCCCCAGGGGCTGACTGAAGCTTTCTTT. Translating it yields CASSDHPQGLTEAFF. The complete variable domain, with remaining parts taken from reference TRBV7-8 and TRBJ1-1, reads GAGVSQSPRYKVAKRGQDVALRCDPISGHVSLFWYQQALGQGPEFLTYFQNEAQLDKSGLPSDRFFAERPEGSVSTLKIQRTQQEDSAVYLCASSDHPQGLTEAFFGQGTRLTVV.